This T cell receptor beta chain was found in a study of technical replicates of blood from a few donors. In this sample, this clone turned up a few times. Germline values: CDR1 SGHTA, CDR2 FQGTGA. The CDR3 sequence is 17 residues long. V was clipped by 1 base and J by 7 bases, with 22 bases between them. The protocol was immunoSEQ multiplex PCR, while the TCRdb copy is restricted to in-frame clones and leaves out a portion. Among under 95,000 clones listed, around 93% were seen once. The sample taken for sequencing was T cells isolated from PBMCs. This sequence joins TRBV7-3 and TRBJ1-2, with TRBD1 as a possible D gene (5 bases). This clonotype originated in a human donor in good health. CDR3 bases: TGTGCCAGCAGCTTAAAAGAAAGGGGCAGAGGATTGATTGGCTACACCTTC. Amino acid sequence: CASSLKERGRGLIGYTF.